Described below is a single TCR beta chain sequence and its context. The data were taken from a study of blood T cell repertoires in COVID-19. The table came from immunoSEQ multiplex PCR; TCRdb's copy has only in-frame clones and leaves some out. Of about 210,000 clones listed, approximately 81% are singletons. There are 17 residues in the CDR3. Germline CDR1 reads LNHDA; CDR2 reads SQIVND (reference sequence). Trimming at V came to 7 bases and at J to 0 bases, leaving 6 bases not matched to a gene. V and J are TRBV19 and TRBJ1-6, with TRBD1 matching over 10 bases. The sequenced sample consisted of PBMCs or T cells enriched from blood (not recorded which). The clonotype comes from a woman aged 50 to 65 with acute COVID-19. This CDR3 is CASNDRGLSSYNSPLHF. In DNA form, the CDR3 reads TGTGCCAGTAACGACAGGGGGCTCAGCTCCTATAATTCACCCCTCCACTTT.